This is a list of T cell receptor beta chains from one sample in a study of chronic HIV infection and antiretroviral therapy. TCRdb fed the 5' RACE reads into MiXCR, producing one record per CDR3 protein. Of under 55,000 distinct CDR3 sequences in the sample, roughly 19% were seen once. Sequenced input: peripheral blood. The receptors come from an adult who had HIV and had not received antiretroviral therapy, or was an uninfected healthy control (not recorded which). CDR3s include the opening cysteine and the closing phenylalanine or tryptophan. Fields, in order: CDR3 protein, CDR3 DNA, D gene, V gene, clone size, J gene. D genes are given only for firm matches. Clone size, where shown, is once, few, many, or a class for clones that have expanded.

CASSLTGQGALNSPLHF TGTGCCAGCAGCTTAACGGGACAGGGGGCTTTGAATTCACCCCTCCACTTT TRBD1 TRBV7-3 few TRBJ1-6
CASSYSLTSPPDTQYF TGTGCCAGCAGCTACAGCCTGACTAGCCCCCCAGATACGCAGTATTTT TRBD2 TRBV11-1 NA TRBJ2-3
CATRGVMNTQYF TGCGCCACCCGCGGGGTGATGAATACGCAGTATTTT NA TRBV5-1 few TRBJ2-3
CSVEVEGTSGYEQYF TGCAGTGTCGAGGTGGAGGGGACTAGCGGCTACGAGCAGTACTTC TRBD2 TRBV20-1 many TRBJ2-7
CSVAEGAGYGYTF TGCAGCGTTGCCGAGGGCGCGGGGTATGGCTACACCTTC NA TRBV29-1 NA TRBJ1-2
CSGGQGVVEAFF TGCAGCGGGGGACAGGGAGTGGTTGAAGCTTTCTTT TRBD1 TRBV29-1 NA TRBJ1-1
CASSQPTSGSEQYF TGCGCCAGCAGCCAGCCGACTAGCGGGAGCGAGCAGTACTTC TRBD2 TRBV4-1 few TRBJ2-7
CASTSSYQPRELFF TGTGCCAGCACTTCGAGTTACCAGCCCCGGGAGCTGTTTTTT NA TRBV5-6 few TRBJ2-2
CASSESGTGSFWGTGELFF TGTGCCAGCAGTGAATCCGGGACAGGATCTTTTTGGGGCACCGGGGAGCTGTTTTTT TRBD1 TRBV6-4 few TRBJ2-2
CASSQTRGALGALAKNIQYF TGCGCCAGCAGTCAAACCCGAGGGGCCCTGGGCGCCCTAGCCAAAAACATTCAGTACTTC NA TRBV23-1 NA TRBJ2-4
CASGETSGRVTYNEQFF TGTGCTAGTGGTGAGACTAGCGGGAGGGTTACCTACAATGAGCAGTTCTTC TRBD2 TRBV12-5 NA TRBJ2-1
CASSLPPQQSDGYTF TGTGCCAGCAGTTTACCCCCCCAACAGAGTGATGGCTACACCTTC NA TRBV28 few TRBJ1-2
CSVGVGTSGSIHTQYF TGCAGCGTTGGGGTCGGGACTAGCGGGAGTATACATACGCAGTATTTT TRBD2 TRBV29-1 NA TRBJ2-3
CASTPRQTRSTEAFF TGTGCCAGCACCCCTCGACAAACTCGATCCACTGAAGCTTTCTTT NA TRBV28 few TRBJ1-1
CASSQGRTREQYF TGTGCCAGCAGCCAAGGCCGTACTCGCGAGCAGTACTTC NA TRBV3-1 NA TRBJ2-7
CASSLGTGREETQYF TGCGCCAGCAGCTTGGGTACAGGGCGGGAAGAGACCCAGTACTTC NA TRBV5-1 few TRBJ2-5
CASSEFKGATQYF TGTGCCAGCAGTGAATTTAAGGGGGCAACGCAGTATTTT TRBD1 TRBV25-1 many TRBJ2-3
CASSSGRGATNEKLFF TGCGCCAGCAGCTCAGGACGGGGGGCAACTAATGAAAAACTGTTTTTT NA TRBV5-1 NA TRBJ1-4
CSVDRGGHEQYF TGCAGCGTTGACCGAGGGGGCCACGAGCAGTACTTC TRBD1 TRBV29-1 NA TRBJ2-7
CSARLRQGYNEQFF TGCAGTGCTAGACTCAGGCAGGGGTACAATGAGCAGTTCTTC NA TRBV20-1 few TRBJ2-1
CASSLGRGIYF TGTGCCAGCAGTTTGGGCAGGGGTATTTACTTC NA TRBV28 few TRBJ2-7
CASKQQGGIETQYF TGTGCCAGCAAGCAACAGGGCGGAATAGAGACCCAGTACTTC NA TRBV28 few TRBJ2-5
CASSFGGPEQFF TGTGCCAGCAGTTTCGGCGGGCCCGAGCAGTTCTTC NA TRBV28 few TRBJ2-1
CSVYRADYGYTF TGCAGCGTGTATAGGGCTGACTATGGCTACACCTTC NA TRBV29-1 few TRBJ1-2
CSVDHNKGAGNYGYTF TGCAGCGTTGACCATAATAAGGGGGCTGGCAACTATGGCTACACCTTC TRBD1 TRBV29-1 NA TRBJ1-2
CASSPQGARNTEAFF TGTGCCAGCAGTCCGCAGGGCGCCAGGAACACTGAAGCTTTCTTT NA TRBV21-1 NA TRBJ1-1
CASSQGLALDEQYF TGTGCCAGCAGCCAGGGACTAGCGCTGGACGAGCAGTACTTC TRBD2 TRBV4-2 NA TRBJ2-7
CASSPGLAGPYEQYF TGCGCCAGCAGCCCCGGACTAGCGGGACCCTACGAGCAGTACTTC TRBD2 TRBV5-1 NA TRBJ2-7
CASSLPAGGPDTQYF TGTGCCAGCAGCTTACCAGCGGGAGGGCCAGATACGCAGTATTTT TRBD2 TRBV11-1 NA TRBJ2-3
CAISESDRADEQFF TGTGCCATCAGTGAGTCAGACAGGGCGGATGAGCAGTTCTTC TRBD1 TRBV10-3 NA TRBJ2-1
CASSFSAGAKNIQYF TGTGCCAGCAGTTTTTCCGCGGGGGCCAAAAACATTCAGTACTTC NA TRBV28 NA TRBJ2-4
CAIRGGSTDTQYF TGTGCCATCAGAGGGGGAAGCACAGATACGCAGTATTTT NA TRBV10-3 few TRBJ2-3
CASSFRGRSALHF TGTGCCAGCAGCTTTAGGGGCCGGAGCGCTCTGCATTTT NA TRBV7-9 NA TRBJ1-5
CSTRNPGNYGYTF TGCAGCACCCGGAATCCAGGAAACTATGGCTACACCTTC NA TRBV29-1 few TRBJ1-2
CASSLDRVNTGELFF TGTGCCAGCAGCTTAGACAGGGTGAACACCGGGGAGCTGTTTTTT NA TRBV7-9 NA TRBJ2-2
CASSPTSLSSYEQYF TGCGCCAGCAGCCCCACTTCCTTAAGCTCCTACGAGCAGTACTTC NA TRBV4-1 NA TRBJ2-7
CASSLDSGGINEKLFF TGTGCCAGCAGCTTAGATTCGGGCGGTATTAATGAAAAACTGTTTTTT NA TRBV7-6 NA TRBJ1-4
CASSFRDDYNEQFF TGCGCCAGCAGCTTCCGGGACGACTACAATGAGCAGTTCTTC NA TRBV5-1 few TRBJ2-1
CASSLPGLTGKSYEQYF TGTGCCAGCAGTTTACCGGGGCTAACCGGAAAATCCTACGAGCAGTACTTC NA TRBV12-3/TRBV12-4 NA TRBJ2-7
CASSRLGTETQYF TGCGCCAGCAGCCGTCTAGGGACAGAGACCCAGTACTTC NA TRBV4-1 few TRBJ2-5
CASSERLAGVISYNEQFF TGCGCCAGCAGTGAACGGCTAGCGGGAGTGATCTCCTACAATGAGCAGTTCTTC TRBD2 TRBV10-2 NA TRBJ2-1
CASSLSGELFF TGTGCCAGCAGCTTATCCGGGGAGCTGTTTTTT NA TRBV13 NA TRBJ2-2
CASSFGQGHTGGYTF TGTGCCAGCAGTTTCGGGCAGGGACATACTGGCGGCTACACCTTC NA TRBV28 NA TRBJ1-2
CASSFPRGREEQYF TGTGCCAGCAGTTTTCCTCGGGGCAGAGAAGAGCAGTACTTC NA TRBV28 few TRBJ2-7
CATSRDTGSPLHF TGTGCCACCAGCAGAGATACTGGTTCACCCCTCCACTTT NA TRBV15 NA TRBJ1-6
CASSHDGQEVDEKLFF TGTGCCAGCAGCCATGACGGACAGGAGGTGGACGAAAAACTGTTTTTT TRBD1 TRBV7-2 NA TRBJ1-4
CASSRDRVTQETQYF TGTGCCAGCAGTCGCGACAGGGTGACCCAAGAGACCCAGTACTTC TRBD1 TRBV7-3 few TRBJ2-5
CASSEYRGQTEAFF TGCGCCAGCAGTGAGTACAGGGGGCAGACTGAAGCTTTCTTT TRBD1 TRBV10-1 NA TRBJ1-1
CASSSRGSDTQYF TGTGCCAGCAGCAGCAGGGGGTCGGATACGCAGTATTTT TRBD1 TRBV7-8 NA TRBJ2-3
CASSLVAPGQGKETQYF TGCGCCAGCAGCTTGGTAGCCCCGGGACAGGGAAAAGAGACCCAGTACTTC TRBD1 TRBV5-1 few TRBJ2-5
CASSYGASGDTQYF TGTGCCAGCAGTTACGGGGCTAGCGGGGATACGCAGTATTTT TRBD2 TRBV6-2/TRBV6-3 NA TRBJ2-3
CSASRPRGLGVETQYF TGCAGTGCTTCCCGGCCCAGGGGGCTCGGGGTAGAGACCCAGTACTTC TRBD1 TRBV20-1 NA TRBJ2-5
CSDRYEAFF TGCAGCGATCGTTACGAAGCTTTCTTT NA TRBV29-1 few TRBJ1-1
CASSERKGGNGYTF TGTGCCAGCAGTGAGCGCAAAGGGGGGAATGGCTACACCTTC NA TRBV2 NA TRBJ1-2
CASSPRGTGSQPQHF TGTGCCAGCTCACCACGGGGGACAGGGTCTCAGCCCCAGCATTTT TRBD1 TRBV18 few TRBJ1-5
CSVSGGRTDTQYF TGCAGCGTTTCAGGGGGCCGCACAGATACGCAGTATTTT TRBD1 TRBV29-1 few TRBJ2-3
CASTRQPYEQYF TGTGCCAGCACCCGGCAGCCTTACGAGCAGTACTTC NA TRBV28 few TRBJ2-7
CASKPSFRQGMNTEAFF TGTGCCAGCAAACCTTCCTTTCGACAGGGGATGAACACTGAAGCTTTCTTT TRBD1 TRBV28 NA TRBJ1-1
CAISESPGTGGGRTQYF TGTGCCATCAGTGAGAGCCCCGGGACAGGGGGTGGTCGCACGCAGTATTTT TRBD1 TRBV10-3 NA TRBJ2-3
CASSLGRTGASNTEAFF TGCGCCAGCAGCTTGGGGAGGACAGGGGCATCGAACACTGAAGCTTTCTTT TRBD1 TRBV5-1 few TRBJ1-1